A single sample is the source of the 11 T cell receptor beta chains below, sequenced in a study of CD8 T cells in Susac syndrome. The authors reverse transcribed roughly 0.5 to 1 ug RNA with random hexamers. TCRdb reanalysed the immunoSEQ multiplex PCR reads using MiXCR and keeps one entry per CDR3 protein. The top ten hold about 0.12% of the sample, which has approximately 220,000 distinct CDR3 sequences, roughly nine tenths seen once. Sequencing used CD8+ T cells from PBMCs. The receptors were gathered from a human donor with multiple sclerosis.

The CDR3 DNA reads TGTGCCAGTAGTATTGTTTTGGCTAGCGGGGAGACCCAGTACTTC. Translating gives CASSIVLASGETQYF. V gene TRBV19 combines with J gene TRBJ2-5, with 8 nucleotides matching TRBD2. The V gene's germline CDR1 is LNHDA and CDR2 SQIVND (reference sequence). Trimming at V came to 3 bases and at J to 5 bases, leaving 8 bases not matched to a gene. The CDR3 contains 15 residues.

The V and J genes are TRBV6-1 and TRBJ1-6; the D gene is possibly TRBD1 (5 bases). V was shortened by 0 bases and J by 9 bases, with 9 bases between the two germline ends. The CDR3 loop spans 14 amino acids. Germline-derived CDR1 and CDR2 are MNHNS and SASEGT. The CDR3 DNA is TGTGCCAGCAGTGAAGCAGGGGCTGGTTCACCCCTCCACTTT. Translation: CASSEAGAGSPLHF.

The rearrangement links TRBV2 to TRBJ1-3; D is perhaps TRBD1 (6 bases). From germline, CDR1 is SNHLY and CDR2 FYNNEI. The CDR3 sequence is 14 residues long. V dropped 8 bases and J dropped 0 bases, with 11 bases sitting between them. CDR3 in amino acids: CASLKDSSGNTIYF. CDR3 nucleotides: TGTGCCAGCTTAAAGGACAGCTCTGGAAACACCATATATTTT.

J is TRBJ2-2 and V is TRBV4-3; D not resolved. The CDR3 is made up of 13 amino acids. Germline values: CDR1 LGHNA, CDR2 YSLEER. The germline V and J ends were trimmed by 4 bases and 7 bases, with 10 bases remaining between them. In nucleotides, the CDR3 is TGCGCCAGCAGCCCGTCTAGAGGCGGGGAGCTGTTTTTT. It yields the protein CASSPSRGGELFF.

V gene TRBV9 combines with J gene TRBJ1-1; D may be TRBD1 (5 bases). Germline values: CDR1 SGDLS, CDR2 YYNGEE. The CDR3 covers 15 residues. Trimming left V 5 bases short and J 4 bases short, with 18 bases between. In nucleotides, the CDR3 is TGTGCCAGCAGTAACAGCCCCGGTGGGGGCACTGAAGCTTTCTTT. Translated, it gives CASSNSPGGGTEAFF.

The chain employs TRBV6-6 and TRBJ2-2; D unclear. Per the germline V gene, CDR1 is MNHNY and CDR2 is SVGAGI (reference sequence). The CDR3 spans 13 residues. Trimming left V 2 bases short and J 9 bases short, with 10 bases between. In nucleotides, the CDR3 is TGTGCCAGCAGTTACGCCCGGGTCCGGGAGCTGTTTTTT. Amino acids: CASSYARVRELFF.

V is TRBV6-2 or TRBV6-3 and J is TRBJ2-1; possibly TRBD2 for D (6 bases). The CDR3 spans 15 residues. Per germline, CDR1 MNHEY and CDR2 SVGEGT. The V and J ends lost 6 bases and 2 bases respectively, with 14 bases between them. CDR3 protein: CASRTGLSTYNEQFF. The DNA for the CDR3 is TGTGCCAGCAGGACGGGACTCTCAACCTACAATGAGCAGTTCTTC.

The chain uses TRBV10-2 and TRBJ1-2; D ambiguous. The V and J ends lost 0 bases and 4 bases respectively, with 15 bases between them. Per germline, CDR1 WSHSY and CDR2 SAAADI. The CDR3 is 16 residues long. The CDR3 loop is CASSESNQTLLYGYTF. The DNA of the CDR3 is TGCGCCAGCAGTGAGTCGAACCAGACCTTACTCTATGGCTACACCTTC.

Here the CDR3 reads CASSVEGDTQYF. In DNA, the CDR3 is TGTGCCAGCAGCGTAGAGGGGGATACGCAGTATTTT. The V gene is TRBV9, the J gene TRBJ2-3, with D possibly matching TRBD1 (5 bases). Per the germline V gene, CDR1 is SGDLS and CDR2 is YYNGEE. This CDR3 comprises 12 residues. With 0 bases removed from V and 6 bases from J, the gap between germline ends came to 5 bases.

The chain's CDR3 is CASSQDPPGGRRSDTQYF. The CDR3 DNA reads as TGCGCCAGCAGCCAAGACCCCCCGGGCGGGAGGAGGTCAGATACGCAGTATTTT. The chain is built from TRBV4-3 and TRBJ2-3; TRBD2 aligns across 8 bases. In germline, CDR1 is LGHNA, CDR2 YSLEER. Germline trimming cut 0 bases from V and 4 bases from J; bases unmatched to any gene: 12. The CDR3 has 18 amino acids.

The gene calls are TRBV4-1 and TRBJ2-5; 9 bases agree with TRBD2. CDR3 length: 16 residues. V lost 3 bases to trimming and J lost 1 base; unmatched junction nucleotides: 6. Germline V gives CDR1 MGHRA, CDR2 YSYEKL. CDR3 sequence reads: CASSHIAGVTQETQYF. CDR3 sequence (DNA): TGCGCCAGCAGCCACATAGCGGGAGTTACCCAAGAGACCCAGTACTTC.